Sequencing of this T cell receptor beta chain was carried out in a study of blood T cell repertoires in COVID-19. Study at large: Donors in the United States, Italy and Spain gave samples during acute or convalescent COVID-19.

Original processing methods: Reference gene primers were amplified, and this amplification served to estimate nucleated cell counts. Profiling relied on immunoSEQ multiplex PCR, and the TCRdb table lists in-frame clones only, not all of them. Clonal size and the V and J genes are those of that table, whereas D and trimming came from the DNA. The table includes about 280,000 clones, about 80% detected once. Trimming removed 4 bases from V and 7 bases from J; junction bases left unmatched: 10. Germline CDR1 is MNHEY and CDR2 is SVGAGI. The CDR3 totals 16 residues. The chain combines TRBV6-5 with TRBJ1-4; TRBD1 aligns across 9 bases. The sample consisted of peripheral blood. The clonotype originates from a woman aged 45-60 years who had recovered from COVID-19. The CDR3: CASSFYTGGASEKLFF. CDR3 sequence (DNA): TGTGCCAGCAGTTTTTACACAGGGGGCGCGTCTGAAAAACTGTTTTTT.